This note documents a single TCR beta chain sequence. The sample is drawn from a study of blood T cells in healthy people across ages. After removal of 4 bases from V and 9 bases from J, the junction contained 7 bases not matched to a gene. CDR1 LGHDT and CDR2 YNNKEL come from the germline V gene (reference sequence). The CDR3 has 15 amino acids. Primers used in a second PCR of roughly 7 to 12 cycles were a sample-barcoded 5' primer and a J-beta primer mix. TCRdb passed the 5' RACE reads through MiXCR, listing each CDR3 protein once. This table has fewer than 2,000,000 distinct CDR3 sequences, about two fifths appearing once.

This sequence originates from a human donor in good health. The specimen sequenced was blood. This chain connects TRBV3-1 to TRBJ2-1; TRBD2 aligns across 12 bases. The CDR3 loop reads CASSRLAGEGAEQFF. The CDR3 nucleotides are TGTGCCAGCAGCCGACTAGCGGGGGAGGGGGCTGAGCAGTTCTTC.